These 28 T cell receptor beta chains came from one sample sequenced in a study of T-cell memory formation after mild COVID-19. MiXCR was run by TCRdb on the 5' RACE reads, yielding one entry per CDR3 protein. The sample carries roughly 100,000 distinct CDR3 sequences, about an eighth recorded once. The source material was PBMCs or a T cell subset sorted from them (not recorded which). All receptors come from an adult woman who had mild COVID-19 (a few samples of this study predate the infection). Cell type and time point are not known.

This clonotype was seen only a few times. V and J are TRBV2 and TRBJ2-1, with a tentative D call TRBD2 (6 bases). The V gene's germline CDR1 is SNHLY and CDR2 FYNNEI. Trimming took off 6 bases at V and 4 bases at J, with 16 bases between the two ends. CDR3 length: 15 residues. Here the CDR3 reads CASSEEGFWYNEQFF. The DNA for the CDR3 is TGTGCCAGCAGCGAGGAGGGTTTTTGGTACAATGAGCAGTTCTTC.

This clonotype has a count of ten or more. The V call is TRBV12-3 or TRBV12-4, the J call TRBJ2-3; D ambiguous. CDR3 size: 12 residues. V was pared by 5 bases and J by 4 bases, with 7 bases between. The CDR3 sequence is CASSLEADTQYF. Written as DNA, the CDR3 is TGTGCCAGCAGTCTAGAAGCAGATACGCAGTATTTT.

This clonotype has more than one count but fewer than ten. The V call is TRBV4-2, the J call TRBJ2-1; 10 positions match TRBD2. The V gene's germline CDR1 is LGHNA and CDR2 YNFKEQ. Losses at the gene ends were 10 bases for V and 4 bases for J; bases not matched to a gene: 13. The CDR3 spans 16 residues. CDR3 DNA: TGTGCCACCCTCGGGGTAGCGGGGGGCCGGTACAATGAGCAGTTCTTC. It yields the protein CATLGVAGGRYNEQFF.

This clonotype occurred a few times. The rearrangement links TRBV20-1 to TRBJ1-1, with 10 bases identical to TRBD1. Germline V gives CDR1 DFQATT, CDR2 SNEGSKA (reference sequence). This CDR3 is 14 amino acids long. Trimming removed 1 base from V and 1 base from J; junction bases left unmatched: 0. The CDR3 region is CSARGDRGNTEAFF. The CDR3 DNA sequence: TGCAGTGCTAGAGGGGACAGGGGGAACACTGAAGCTTTCTTT.

This clonotype was seen a few times. This chain connects TRBV11-2 to TRBJ2-1; 10 nucleotides line up with TRBD2. This CDR3 has 16 residues. V lost 5 bases and J lost 9; bases outside the gene matches: 13. The germline V gene has CDR1 SGHAT and CDR2 FQNNGV. The CDR3 DNA sequence: TGTGCCAGCAGCCCTAGAAGGCTAGCGGGGGTAGTTGAGCAGTTCTTC. Translation: CASSPRRLAGVVEQFF.

V and J are TRBV7-9 and TRBJ1-2; D gene uncertain. The CDR3 is made up of 13 amino acids. V was cut by 2 bases and J by 4 bases, with 8 bases left in between. The V gene's germline CDR1 is SEHNR and CDR2 FQNEAQ (reference sequence). The CDR3 DNA is TGTGCCAGCAGCTTATTTTACGGCTATGGCTACACCTTC. This sequence encodes CASSLFYGYGYTF.

CDR3 sequence (DNA): TGTGCCAGCAGCCAGTTCGGCAATCAGCCCCAGCATTTT. This codes for CASSQFGNQPQHF. This chain joins TRBV7-9 and TRBJ1-5; D not certain. The CDR3 consists of 13 residues. Germline V CDR1 and CDR2: SEHNR, FQNEAQ (reference sequence). V shed 5 bases and J shed 2 bases, with 7 bases lying between them. The whole variable domain, remainder taken from reference TRBV7-9 and TRBJ1-5, is DTGVSQNPRHKITKRGQNVTFRCDPISEHNRLYWYRQTLGQGPEFLTYFQNEAQLEKSRLLSDRFSAERPKGSFSTLEIQRTEQGDSAMYLCASSQFGNQPQHFGDGTRLSIL.

V usage is TRBV15 and J usage is TRBJ2-7; D possibly matches TRBD1 or TRBD2 (5 bases each). Germline V lookup: CDR1 LNHNV, CDR2 YYDKDF (reference sequence). The V gene lost 6 bases and the J gene lost 2 bases, with 20 bases spanning the gap. The CDR3 is 16 amino acids. CDR3 amino acids: CATSKGAADTTYEQYF. CDR3 in DNA: TGTGCCACCAGTAAAGGGGCAGCGGACACGACCTACGAGCAGTACTTC.

This clonotype was counted only a few times. The chain couples TRBV9 to TRBJ2-5, with D uncertain. From germline, CDR1 is SGDLS and CDR2 YYNGEE. The CDR3 covers 14 residues. V gave up 0 bases and J gave up 1 base, with 7 bases separating them. CDR3 residues: CASSVGMVQETQYF. Written as DNA, the CDR3 is TGTGCCAGCAGCGTAGGGATGGTCCAAGAGACCCAGTACTTC.

This clonotype has ten or more counts. V and J are TRBV5-5 and TRBJ2-1; D is undetermined. V was pared by 2 bases and J by 6 bases, with 3 bases between. This CDR3 contains 11 residues. CDR1 SGHKS and CDR2 YYEKEE come from the germline V gene (reference sequence). The CDR3 nucleotides are TGTGCCAGCAGCTTTAGCAATGAGCAGTTCTTC. It codes for CASSFSNEQFF.

This clonotype has only a few counts. The chain couples TRBV7-6 to TRBJ2-1; D gene ambiguous. The V gene's germline CDR1 is SGHVS and CDR2 FNYEAQ. This CDR3 spans 15 amino acids. The germline V and J ends were trimmed by 4 bases and 0 bases, with 10 bases remaining between them. The DNA of the CDR3 is TGTGCCAGCAGCTCTGCCGCGCTCTCCTACAATGAGCAGTTCTTC. Translated: CASSSAALSYNEQFF.

This clonotype turned up a few times. The chain links TRBV5-1 to TRBJ2-7, with 7 positions matching TRBD2. The CDR3 length is 14 residues. Germline loops: CDR1 SGHRS, CDR2 YFSETQ. Losses at the gene ends were 3 bases for V and 5 bases for J; bases not matched to a gene: 8. CDR3 in DNA: TGCGCCAGCAGCTCGGGGGGATCTGGGGACGAGCAGTACTTC. This translates into CASSSGGSGDEQYF.

The chain couples TRBV14 to TRBJ2-7; perhaps D is TRBD1 or TRBD2 (5 bases each). CDR1 is SGHDN and CDR2 is FVKESK in the germline V gene. CDR3 length equals 15 residues. Trimming shortened V by 3 bases and J by 3 bases, and 15 bases separated the two germline ends. This CDR3 reads CASSQFRDGGYEQYF. The DNA of the CDR3 is TGTGCCAGCAGCCAGTTCCGGGACGGAGGCTACGAGCAGTACTTC.

This clonotype was detected only a few times. The chain uses TRBV6-5 and TRBJ1-1; maybe TRBD1 (5 bases). V lost 2 bases and J 5 bases, leaving 15 bases between the germline ends. The CDR3 has 15 amino acids. Germline V gives CDR1 MNHEY, CDR2 SVGAGI. CDR3 protein: CASSYRLEGITEAFF. The CDR3 coding sequence is TGTGCCAGCAGTTACCGTTTGGAGGGGATAACTGAAGCTTTCTTT.

This clonotype was observed a few times. This rearrangement joins TRBV12-3 or TRBV12-4 to TRBJ2-1; tentative D call: TRBD1 (6 bases). The CDR3 sequence is 11 residues long. The V and J ends lost 8 bases and 9 bases respectively, with 11 bases between them. For the CDR3, the DNA is TGTGCCAGCCCACAAGGGGGTGAGCAGTTCTTC. It encodes CASPQGGEQFF.

This chain connects TRBV24-1 to TRBJ2-3; 8 nucleotides match TRBD2. This CDR3 region has 17 residues. Germline CDR1 is KGHDR and CDR2 is SFDVKD. Trimming took 1 base from V and 1 from J; bases not matched to a gene: 6. Written as DNA, the CDR3 is TGTGCCACCAGTGATTTCGGACGGCGGGAGGGCACAGATACGCAGTATTTT. Its protein is CATSDFGRREGTDTQYF.

This clonotype was detected only a few times. CDR3 sequence reads: CASSLWGGTEAFF. The CDR3 DNA reads TGTGCCAGCAGCTTATGGGGGGGCACTGAAGCTTTCTTT. The gene calls are TRBV5-6 and TRBJ1-1; D is perhaps TRBD1 (5 bases). The CDR3 runs to 13 residues. CDR1 is SGHDT, CDR2 YYEEEE, per germline. V shed 2 bases and J shed 4 bases, with 9 bases lying between them.

J is TRBJ1-1 and V is TRBV19, with TRBD1 as a possible D gene (5 bases). The CDR3 consists of 14 residues. Germline V gives CDR1 LNHDA, CDR2 SQIVND (reference sequence). The V end was cut by 3 bases, the J end by 4 bases, with 12 bases between. In DNA, the CDR3 is TGTGCCAGTAGTATCGTTCAGGGTAGCACTGAAGCTTTCTTT. It yields the protein CASSIVQGSTEAFF.

This clonotype has a handful of counts. This chain uses TRBV6-5 with TRBJ2-5; 7 nucleotides line up with TRBD1. The CDR3 is 14 amino acids. The V and J ends lost 5 bases and 9 bases, in that order; junction bases with no gene match: 12. Germline loops: CDR1 MNHEY, CDR2 SVGAGI. In DNA form, the CDR3 reads TGTGCCAGCAGTCAGGACAGGCCGGCCGATTCCCAGTACTTC. This translates into CASSQDRPADSQYF.

This clonotype was seen repeatedly, ten times or more. An end of the junction does not agree with germline; a read error may underlie this. The V gene is TRBV5-1, the J gene TRBJ2-7, with unresolved D. The CDR3 runs 12 residues. Germline V gene sequence: CDR1 SGHRS, CDR2 YFSETQ. CDR3 protein: CASSLDGYEQYF. In nucleotides, the CDR3 is TGTGCCAGCAGCTTGGATGGGTACGAGCAGTACTTC.

The rearrangement uses TRBV7-9 and TRBJ2-7, with TRBD1 matching 7 bases. The junction had 4 bases not matched to a gene; V was cut back by 5 bases and J by 3 bases. Germline values: CDR1 SEHNR, CDR2 FQNEAQ (reference sequence). This CDR3 region has 13 residues. CDR3 protein: CASSVTGNYEQYF. The CDR3 bases are TGTGCCAGCAGCGTGACAGGGAACTACGAGCAGTACTTC.

This clonotype came up many times. This chain connects TRBV7-3 to TRBJ2-6; 11 nucleotides align to TRBD2. CDR1 is SGHTA and CDR2 is FQGTGA in the germline V gene. J lost 1 base, V lost 4 bases, and 12 bases had no gene match. The CDR3 sequence is 20 residues long. The CDR3 spells CASSSWGLADWGSGANVLTF. The CDR3 bases are TGTGCCAGCAGCTCATGGGGACTAGCGGACTGGGGGTCTGGGGCCAACGTCCTGACTTTC.

This clonotype is termed medium-sized. V and J are TRBV19 and TRBJ2-2; maybe TRBD2 (6 bases). The germline gives CDR1 LNHDA, CDR2 SQIVND (reference sequence). V was trimmed by 5 bases and J by 7 bases, leaving 17 bases between them. This CDR3 spans 15 amino acids. The CDR3 protein is CASSPGTFLLGELFF. The DNA of the CDR3 is TGTGCCAGTAGTCCCGGGACTTTCTTACTCGGGGAGCTGTTTTTT.

This sequence joins TRBV25-1 and TRBJ2-7; TRBD2 is a possible D gene (6 bases). This CDR3 has 12 amino acids. The V end was cut by 6 bases, the J end by 2 bases, with 8 bases between. The germline gives CDR1 MGHDK, CDR2 SYGVNS. The CDR3 reads CASRRDAYEQYF. In DNA, the CDR3 is TGTGCCAGCAGGCGGGACGCCTACGAGCAGTACTTC.

This clonotype was recorded many times. The rearrangement uses TRBV20-1 and TRBJ2-3; D is undetermined. Germline-derived CDR1 and CDR2 are DFQATT and SNEGSKA (reference sequence). The V end was cut by 0 bases, the J end by 5 bases, with 18 bases between. CDR3 length: 16 amino acids. In nucleotides, the CDR3 is TGCAGTGCTAGAGACCAGGAGAACGTCAGTGGAGATACGCAGTATTTT. This encodes CSARDQENVSGDTQYF.

This clonotype was counted between two and nine times. The chain carries TRBV4-3 and TRBJ1-1, with 8 bases fitting TRBD1. This CDR3 has 16 amino acids. Germline values: CDR1 LGHNA, CDR2 YSLEER. V lost 4 bases, J lost 1 base, and 8 bases stayed unmatched. The CDR3 sequence: CASSPYLTGGNTEAFF. CDR3 sequence (DNA): TGCGCCAGCAGCCCCTACCTTACAGGGGGGAACACTGAAGCTTTCTTT.

J is TRBJ1-4 and V is TRBV12-3 or TRBV12-4; 11 bases fit TRBD1. Losses at the gene ends were 5 bases for V and 8 bases for J; bases not matched to a gene: 7. There are 15 residues in the CDR3. CDR3 sequence (DNA): TGTGCCAGCAGTCCCCGGACAGGGGGCCGAGAAAAACTGTTTTTT. This encodes CASSPRTGGREKLFF.

The sample holds many counts of this clonotype. The chain carries TRBV20-1 and TRBJ2-5; D uncertain. CDR1 and CDR2 (germline): DFQATT, SNEGSKA (reference sequence). V lost 0 bases, J lost 4 bases, and 6 bases lay in between. The CDR3 loop spans 12 amino acids. The CDR3 reads CSARDRRETQYF. Written as DNA, the CDR3 is TGCAGTGCTAGAGATCGTAGAGAGACCCAGTACTTC.